Shown below are 32 T cell receptor beta chains from a single sample sequenced in a study of neoadjuvant nivolumab and ipilimumab in lung cancer. Profiled with immunoSEQ multiplex PCR; TCRdb holds only in-frame clones, not every one. The repertoire holds about 10,000 clones, with about four fifths as singletons. The specimen comprised peripheral blood, sampled before neoadjuvant nivolumab, alone or with ipilimumab. All receptors come from an adult with non-small cell lung cancer.

The rearrangement joins TRBV9 to TRBJ2-1; D may be TRBD2 (6 bases). The CDR3 totals 16 residues. Germline CDR1 and CDR2: SGDLS and YYNGEE. Trimming pared 4 bases from V and 1 base from J, leaving 15 bases between. The CDR3 is CASSRGLIPSYNEQFF. In DNA, the CDR3 is TGTGCCAGCAGCAGGGGACTCATCCCTTCCTACAATGAGCAGTTCTTC.

CDR3 sequence reads: CASRNSLGAYEQYF. The CDR3 coding sequence is TGTGCCAGCAGAAACAGCCTAGGGGCCTACGAGCAGTACTTC. The chain links TRBV6-1 to TRBJ2-7; D might be TRBD1 (5 bases). Looked up from germline, CDR1 is MNHNS and CDR2 is SASEGT. The CDR3 runs 14 residues. Between the trimmed V and J ends, which lost 6 bases and 2 bases, there was a span of 14 bases.

This rearrangement joins TRBV5-1 to TRBJ1-2, with 7 bases identical to TRBD1. Germline V lookup: CDR1 SGHRS, CDR2 YFSETQ. The CDR3 runs 13 residues. V was pared by 4 bases and J by 7 bases, with 7 bases of the junction left unmatched. Here the CDR3 reads CASSQDRVGGYTF. As DNA, the CDR3 is TGCGCCAGCAGCCAAGACAGGGTCGGTGGCTACACCTTC.

The CDR3 bases are TGTGCCAGCAGTTTGGAGGACAGAACCTACGAGCAGTACTTC. Its translation: CASSLEDRTYEQYF. The V and J genes are TRBV28 and TRBJ2-7, with D perhaps TRBD1 (6 bases). Germline V gene lookup returns CDR1 MDHEN and CDR2 SYDVKM. The CDR3 has 14 amino acids. V was pared by 3 bases and J by 2 bases, with 11 bases between.

The rearrangement uses TRBV7-6 and TRBJ1-2, with D perhaps matching TRBD1 (5 bases). This CDR3 is 16 amino acids long. The V and J ends lost 5 bases and 6 bases respectively, with 22 bases between them. The V gene's germline CDR1 is SGHVS and CDR2 FNYEAQ. This CDR3 is CASSQSGQALGDGYTF. CDR3 in DNA: TGTGCCAGCAGCCAATCCGGCCAGGCCCTAGGGGATGGCTACACCTTC.

Here the CDR3 reads CASSSENTIYF. The CDR3 nucleotides are TGTGCCAGCAGCTCAGAAAACACCATATATTTT. This chain links TRBV5-4 with TRBJ1-3, with D unclear. Trimming shortened V by 3 bases and J by 6 bases, and 4 bases separated the two germline ends. Per germline, CDR1 SGHNT and CDR2 YYREEE (reference sequence). The CDR3 consists of 11 residues.

The chain joins TRBV11-3 to TRBJ1-1; D is uncertain. This CDR3 region has 13 residues. Germline CDR1 is SGHNT and CDR2 is YENEEA. The V gene lost 3 bases and the J gene lost 0 bases, with 5 bases spanning the gap. The CDR3 DNA sequence: TGTGCCAGCAGCTTCACAGTGAACACTGAAGCTTTCTTT. It yields the protein CASSFTVNTEAFF. The full variable domain, completed using reference TRBV11-3 and TRBJ1-1, is EAGVVQSPRYKIIEKKQPVAFWCNPISGHNTLYWYLQNLGQGPELLIRYENEEAVDDSQLPKDRFSAERLKGVDSTLKIQPAELGDSAVYLCASSFTVNTEAFFGQGTRLTVV.

This chain connects TRBV2 to TRBJ2-7; D unclear. Per the germline V gene, CDR1 is SNHLY and CDR2 is FYNNEI. V was trimmed by 7 bases and J by 4 bases, leaving 11 bases between them. This CDR3 spans 12 amino acids. DNA of the CDR3: TGTGCCAGCAACGAAGTACTTTACGAGCAGTACTTC. As protein: CASNEVLYEQYF.

This clone has more than one count but fewer than ten. J is TRBJ2-1 and V is TRBV4-1; 8 bases are shared with TRBD2. The J segment lost 5 bases and the V segment lost 0 bases, leaving 6 bases of the junction unmatched. Germline V lookup: CDR1 MGHRA, CDR2 YSYEKL. This CDR3 has 16 amino acids. Written as DNA, the CDR3 is TGCGCCAGCAGCCAAGAGGTGGTAGCGGGAAACAATGAGCAGTTCTTC. Translation gives CASSQEVVAGNNEQFF.

The chain links TRBV7-3 to TRBJ1-1; D is undetermined. The V gene's germline CDR1 is SGHTA and CDR2 FQGTGA. The CDR3 is made up of 16 amino acids. With 2 bases removed from V and 2 bases from J, the gap between germline ends came to 15 bases. In DNA, the CDR3 is TGTGCCAGCAGCTTAGTGGTGGGCGGGCGAAACACTGAAGCTTTCTTT. This gives the protein CASSLVVGGRNTEAFF. Complete variable domain (other parts from reference TRBV7-3 and TRBJ1-1): GAGVSQTPSNKVTEKGKYVELRCDPISGHTALYWYRQSLGQGPEFLIYFQGTGAADDSGLPNDRFFAVRPEGSVSTLKIQRTERGDSAVYLCASSLVVGGRNTEAFFGQGTRLTVV.

The rearrangement joins TRBV28 to TRBJ1-3; 9 bases are a match to TRBD1. Looked up from germline, CDR1 is MDHEN and CDR2 is SYDVKM. The V and J ends lost 5 bases and 5 bases, in that order; junction bases with no gene match: 4. The CDR3 is 14 amino acids. The DNA of the CDR3 is TGTGCCAGCAGTCGTGGACAGGGGAGAAACACCATATATTTT. Its translation is CASSRGQGRNTIYF.

The chain combines TRBV27 with TRBJ2-3, with no clear D. The CDR3 has 14 amino acids. Between the trimmed V and J ends, which lost 3 bases and 0 bases, there was a span of 7 bases. Germline assignment: CDR1 MNHEY and CDR2 SMNVEV (reference sequence). CDR3 bases: TGTGCCAGCAGTTTTCGGGCTAGCACAGATACGCAGTATTTT. Its protein is CASSFRASTDTQYF.

The V and J genes are TRBV7-3 and TRBJ2-2; D possibly corresponds to TRBD1 (5 bases). The CDR3 runs to 16 residues. Germline lookup yields CDR1 SGHTA and CDR2 FQGTGA. V shed 5 bases and J shed 0 bases, with 13 bases lying between them. CDR3: CASSADAGPNTGELFF. The CDR3 DNA reads as TGTGCCAGCAGCGCCGACGCAGGGCCGAACACCGGGGAGCTGTTTTTT. The complete variable domain, with remaining parts taken from reference TRBV7-3 and TRBJ2-2, reads GAGVSQTPSNKVTEKGKYVELRCDPISGHTALYWYRQSLGQGPEFLIYFQGTGAADDSGLPNDRFFAVRPEGSVSTLKIQRTERGDSAVYLCASSADAGPNTGELFFGEGSRLTVL.

The CDR3 is CASILEENTEAFF. In DNA form, the CDR3 reads TGTGCCAGCATTCTAGAGGAGAACACTGAAGCTTTCTTT. The chain employs TRBV6-6 and TRBJ1-1; D call uncertain. This CDR3 region has 13 residues. Trimming pared 7 bases from V and 1 base from J, leaving 10 bases between. Germline assignment: CDR1 MNHNY and CDR2 SVGAGI (reference sequence).

A note on this clone: At one end the junction does not follow the germline gene, possibly because of a read error. The chain is built from TRBV6-4 and TRBJ1-1; D remains unclear. The CDR3 has 12 amino acids. Germline-derived CDR1 and CDR2 are MRHNA and SNTAGT. CDR3: CASSYSGREAFF. CDR3 coding DNA: TGTGCCAGCAGTTACTCGGGCAGGGAAGCTTTCTTT.

The genes are TRBV6-5 and TRBJ2-3, with 8 bases that match TRBD1. The V segment lost 6 bases and the J segment 8 bases; nucleotides outside the gene matches: 4. Germline V gene lookup returns CDR1 MNHEY and CDR2 SVGAGI. The CDR3 length is 12 residues. The DNA of the CDR3 is TGTGCCAGCAGGACAGGGGAAGGTACGCAGTATTTT. Amino acids: CASRTGEGTQYF.

The chain uses TRBV7-3 and TRBJ2-1; TRBD2 agrees at 12 bases. Germline values: CDR1 SGHTA, CDR2 FQGTGA. The V gene end was trimmed by 5 bases and the J gene end by 10 bases; junction bases not matched to a gene: 3. The CDR3 covers 13 residues. The CDR3: CASSLTSGREQFF. The CDR3 DNA follows: TGTGCCAGCAGCCTGACTAGCGGGAGAGAGCAGTTCTTC.

The chain links TRBV11-3 to TRBJ1-1; D is uncertain. This CDR3 has 15 amino acids. Trimming removed 5 bases at V and 2 bases at J, with 15 bases between. Germline V gives CDR1 SGHNT, CDR2 YENEEA. CDR3 amino acids: CASSPRSGDNTEAFF. The DNA of the CDR3 is TGTGCCAGCAGCCCGAGATCCGGGGATAACACTGAAGCTTTCTTT.

The chain is built from TRBV15 and TRBJ2-2; no firm D call. The V gene's germline CDR1 is LNHNV and CDR2 YYDKDF (reference sequence). This CDR3 has 15 amino acids. Trimming stripped 1 base from V and 8 bases from J, with 14 bases between. CDR3 DNA: TGTGCCACCAGCAGAGTATCCCTCGTTTATGGGGAGCTGTTTTTT. Its protein product is CATSRVSLVYGELFF. Combining the CDR3 with reference TRBV15 and TRBJ2-2 gives the whole variable domain DAMVIQNPRYQVTQFGKPVTLSCSQTLNHNVMYWYQQKSSQAPKLLFHYYDKDFNNEADTPDNFQSRRPNTSFCFLDIRSPGLGDTAMYLCATSRVSLVYGELFFGEGSRLTVL.

This CDR3 is CASSQKGQPGANVLTF. The DNA of the CDR3 is TGTGCCAGTAGTCAAAAAGGACAACCCGGGGCCAACGTCCTGACTTTC. V usage is TRBV19 and J usage is TRBJ2-6, with D possibly TRBD1 on 5 matching bases. CDR1 LNHDA and CDR2 SQIVND come from the germline V gene (reference sequence). This CDR3 is built from 16 residues. V dropped 5 bases and J dropped 4 bases, with 15 bases sitting between them.

The chain links TRBV6-1 to TRBJ1-1; the D is unclear. Germline CDR1 MNHNS, CDR2 SASEGT. The CDR3 runs to 13 residues. Trimming took off 0 bases at V and 8 bases at J, with 10 bases between the two ends. CDR3 DNA: TGTGCCAGCAGTGAAGCGGGCAGACGAGAAGCTTTCTTT. Its protein product is CASSEAGRREAFF.

The chain carries TRBV7-9 and TRBJ2-2; D not resolved. Germline lookup yields CDR1 SEHNR and CDR2 FQNEAQ (reference sequence). The V and J ends lost 8 bases and 4 bases respectively, with 17 bases between them. The CDR3 runs 15 residues. CDR3 DNA sequence: TGTGCCAGCTTGAGCCTCCTATTCTTCACCGGGGAGCTGTTTTTT. Translation: CASLSLLFFTGELFF.

This clone has just a few counts. V gene TRBV6-6 combines with J gene TRBJ1-2, with no clear D. From germline, CDR1 is MNHNY and CDR2 SVGAGI (reference sequence). The CDR3 runs 13 residues. The V end was cut by 5 bases, the J end by 4 bases, with 11 bases between. The CDR3 region has the DNA TGTGCCAGCAGTCTGGACGGAATCTATGGCTACACCTTC. Residues: CASSLDGIYGYTF.

The V call is TRBV6-1, the J call TRBJ2-1; D gene uncertain. The V end was cut by 1 base, the J end by 7 bases, with 14 bases between. The CDR3 runs 15 residues. The germline gives CDR1 MNHNS, CDR2 SASEGT. CDR3: CASSEGFVRVNEQFF. The CDR3 DNA is TGTGCCAGCAGTGAAGGGTTTGTTAGGGTAAATGAGCAGTTCTTC.

The chain uses TRBV11-2 and TRBJ1-2, with D possibly being TRBD1 (5 bases). The germline V and J ends were trimmed by 2 bases and 8 bases, with 18 bases remaining between them. CDR1 is SGHAT and CDR2 is FQNNGV in the germline V gene. This CDR3 has 15 amino acids. The CDR3 sequence: CASSLIRTGYLGYTF. The CDR3 nucleotides read TGTGCCAGCAGCTTAATAAGAACAGGCTACTTGGGCTACACCTTC.

The V call is TRBV15, the J call TRBJ2-2; 13 bases are a match to TRBD2. The CDR3 runs to 18 residues. V was pared by 5 bases and J by 3 bases, with 9 bases of the junction left unmatched. From germline, CDR1 is LNHNV and CDR2 YYDKDF (reference sequence). The CDR3 coding sequence is TGTGCCACCAGCGGACCGACTAGCGGGAGGTCGGACACCGGGGAGCTGTTTTTT. This translates into CATSGPTSGRSDTGELFF. Variable domain in full (rest from reference TRBV15 and TRBJ2-2): DAMVIQNPRYQVTQFGKPVTLSCSQTLNHNVMYWYQQKSSQAPKLLFHYYDKDFNNEADTPDNFQSRRPNTSFCFLDIRSPGLGDTAMYLCATSGPTSGRSDTGELFFGEGSRLTVL.

The chain carries TRBV2 and TRBJ1-2; D ambiguous. V was trimmed by 2 bases and J by 2 bases, leaving 9 bases between them. Germline lookup yields CDR1 SNHLY and CDR2 FYNNEI. The CDR3 runs to 14 residues. The CDR3 DNA reads as TGTGCCAGCAGTGAAAGAACAGAGAACTATGGCTACACCTTC. Its protein product is CASSERTENYGYTF.

The chain couples TRBV18 to TRBJ1-1; 8 positions match TRBD1. Germline CDR1 is KGHSH and CDR2 is LQKENI. CDR3 length: 13 amino acids. V shed 4 bases and J 5 bases; nucleotides not matched to a gene: 3. The CDR3 DNA follows: TGTGCCAGCTCACGGACAGGGAGGACTGAAGCTTTCTTT. Translation gives CASSRTGRTEAFF.

This clone was detected once. The V and J genes are TRBV11-2 and TRBJ2-4, with 9 nucleotides matching TRBD1. The CDR3 spans 14 residues. Germline CDR1 reads SGHAT; CDR2 reads FQNNGV. The V segment lost 2 bases and the J segment 7 bases; nucleotides outside the gene matches: 3. CDR3 loop: CASSLTGQGNIQYF. In DNA form, the CDR3 reads TGTGCCAGCAGCTTAACCGGACAGGGGAACATTCAGTACTTC.

The chain has TRBV2 and TRBJ2-1, with a weak D call TRBD2 (6 bases). This CDR3 has 13 residues. V lost 7 bases to trimming and J lost 8 bases, with 15 bases between them. Germline CDR1 is SNHLY and CDR2 is FYNNEI. CDR3 region: CASNYGSEDEQFF. In nucleotides, the CDR3 is TGTGCCAGCAATTACGGGAGTGAGGATGAGCAGTTCTTC.

The table lists this clone with a few counts. The chain couples TRBV7-6 to TRBJ2-5; D ambiguous. Germline-derived CDR1 and CDR2 are SGHVS and FNYEAQ. Trimming stripped 0 bases from V and 4 bases from J, with 3 bases between. This CDR3 contains 12 residues. The CDR3 nucleotides read TGTGCCAGCAGCTTAGCGGGAGAGACCCAGTACTTC. The encoded protein is CASSLAGETQYF.

The chain employs TRBV5-1 and TRBJ1-4; D call uncertain. CDR3 length: 15 amino acids. Germline V gene data show CDR1 as SGHRS and CDR2 as YFSETQ. V was shortened by 7 bases and J by 4 bases, with 17 bases between the two germline ends. The CDR3 loop reads CASYSGGGDNEKLFF. In DNA form, the CDR3 reads TGCGCCAGCTACAGCGGCGGAGGAGATAATGAAAAACTGTTTTTT. The full variable domain, in which reference TRBV5-1 and TRBJ1-4 provide the parts outside the CDR3, is KAGVTQTPRYLIKTRGQQVTLSCSPISGHRSVSWYQQTPGQGLQFLFEYFSETQRNKGNFPGRFSGRQFSNSRSEMNVSTLELGDSALYLCASYSGGGDNEKLFFGSGTQLSVL.